This paragraph reports one T cell receptor beta chain. The data belong to a study of blood T cell repertoires in COVID-19. Participants were aged about 18 to 100 years from more than 20 US areas. Assignments of participants to cohorts depended upon their own reported clinical history. Libraries were prepared by immunoSEQ multiplex PCR; TCRdb keeps only in-frame clonotypes and omits some of them. Here the sample spans approximately 300,000 clones, more than 85% being singletons. This CDR3 comprises 15 residues. The V gene end was trimmed by 6 bases and the J gene end by 1 base; junction bases not matched to a gene: 2. CDR1 and CDR2 (germline): LNHDA, SQIVND (reference sequence).

Sequencing input: PBMCs or T cells enriched from blood (not recorded which). The receptor was isolated from a woman aged 25 to 39 who had recovered from COVID-19. The chain has TRBV19 and TRBJ2-2; the match to TRBD2 covers 10 bases. CDR3 DNA: TGTGCCAGTAGACTAGCGGGGATGAACACCGGGGAGCTGTTTTTT. It translates to CASRLAGMNTGELFF.